The source of this TCR beta chain is a study of T cells after yellow fever vaccination. At the level of the study: Low-cell-number fractions underwent preparation using SMART-Seq v4 Ultra Low Input. Notes on the study in general: Among all clonotypes, a small share was observed in both CD4 and CD8 compartments.

V was trimmed by 1 base and J by 8 bases, leaving 10 bases between them. The germline CDR1 and CDR2 sequences are DFQATT and SNEGSKA (reference sequence). The CDR3 has 12 amino acids. The study made its TCR cDNA through 5'RACE template switching. That step introduced a universal primer site along with UMIs. TCRdb reanalysed the 5' RACE reads using MiXCR and keeps one entry per CDR3 protein. The sample records 620,000 or so distinct CDR3 sequences, roughly an eighth being singletons. In the case of this clonotype: Its antigen is unknown.

The TCR originated in a young man who received the YFV17D yellow fever vaccine. The gene calls are TRBV20-1 and TRBJ2-3, with D perhaps TRBD1 (5 bases). The sequencing here drew on PBMCs, taken on the day of the yellow fever booster vaccination. CDR3 loop: CSARGRQGTQYF. CDR3 DNA sequence: TGCAGTGCTAGAGGCCGGCAGGGTACGCAGTATTTT.